The 14 T cell receptor beta chains in this list originate from one sample, sequenced in a study of T-cell memory formation after mild COVID-19. MiXCR was run by TCRdb on the 5' RACE reads, yielding one entry per CDR3 protein. The table has over 150,000 distinct CDR3 sequences, about 20% seen once. Sequenced input: PBMCs or a T cell subset sorted from them (not recorded which). Receptor source: an adult woman who had mild COVID-19 (a few samples of this study predate the infection). Cell type and time point are not known.

This clonotype was detected ten times or more. This chain's CDR3 is CASSLGRVDYNEQFF. For the CDR3, the DNA is TGTGCCAGCAGCTTGGGGCGGGTGGACTACAATGAGCAGTTCTTC. This chain links TRBV11-2 with TRBJ2-1; D could derive from TRBD1 or TRBD2 (5 bases each). Germline CDR1 and CDR2: SGHAT and FQNNGV. Trimming removed 3 bases from V and 3 bases from J, with 12 bases in between. The CDR3 extends over 15 amino acids.

The chain couples TRBV20-1 to TRBJ2-1; unclear D gene. The germline V gene has CDR1 DFQATT and CDR2 SNEGSKA (reference sequence). V gave up 4 bases and J gave up 3 bases, with 10 bases separating them. This CDR3 has 13 residues. The CDR3 reads CSAIMGNYNEQFF. DNA for the CDR3: TGCAGTGCTATTATGGGTAACTACAATGAGCAGTTCTTC.

This clonotype was seen a handful of times. The chain combines TRBV6-6 with TRBJ1-2; D possibly corresponds to TRBD1 (6 bases). Trimming took off 0 bases at V and 8 bases at J, with 16 bases between the two ends. In germline, CDR1 is MNHNY, CDR2 SVGAGI (reference sequence). The CDR3 length is 15 residues. Written as DNA, the CDR3 is TGTGCCAGCAGTTACTCTGCCCAGGGGCCCACAGGCTACACCTTC. This gives the protein CASSYSAQGPTGYTF.

V is TRBV7-2 and J is TRBJ2-2, with D maybe TRBD1 (5 bases). CDR3 length: 14 residues. Germline V gene data show CDR1 as SGHTA and CDR2 as FQGNSA. The V end lost 11 bases, the J end lost 0 bases, and 13 bases lay between the germline ends. Written as DNA, the CDR3 is TGTGCCTCCCAGTGGACACCGAACACCGGGGAGCTGTTTTTT. Residues: CASQWTPNTGELFF.

The chain couples TRBV3-1 to TRBJ1-2, with D possibly TRBD1 on 5 matching bases. The V gene's germline CDR1 is LGHDT and CDR2 YNNKEL (reference sequence). This CDR3 is 16 amino acids long. V was clipped by 0 bases and J by 2 bases, with 13 bases between them. CDR3 sequence: CASSQDWGVANYGYTF. DNA of the CDR3: TGTGCCAGCAGCCAAGACTGGGGGGTAGCAAACTATGGCTACACCTTC.

The rearrangement uses TRBV4-3 and TRBJ2-5; D ambiguous. The CDR3 length is 13 residues. Germline V CDR1 and CDR2: LGHNA, YSLEER. Trimming left V 1 base short and J 4 bases short, with 7 bases between. The CDR3 protein is CASSQGKGETQYF. CDR3 DNA: TGCGCCAGCAGCCAAGGGAAGGGAGAGACCCAGTACTTC.

The chain joins TRBV4-1 to TRBJ2-3; 11 bases match TRBD1. The CDR3 length is 16 residues. From germline, CDR1 is MGHRA and CDR2 YSYEKL. Trimming cost V 3 bases and J 3 bases; bases outside gene matches: 5. CDR3 sequence: CASSHPGQGVTDTQYF. The CDR3 nucleotides are TGCGCCAGCAGCCATCCGGGACAGGGGGTGACAGATACGCAGTATTTT.

The chain joins TRBV4-2 to TRBJ2-7; TRBD2 aligns across 8 bases. J lost 2 bases, V lost 4 bases, and 1 base had no gene match. Germline lookup yields CDR1 LGHNA and CDR2 YNFKEQ. This CDR3 has 13 amino acids. The CDR3 DNA reads as TGTGCCAGCAGCCCGGGACTAGCCTACGAGCAGTACTTC. This translates into CASSPGLAYEQYF.

The V and J genes are TRBV4-1 and TRBJ2-7; the match to TRBD1 covers 11 bases. Germline V CDR1 and CDR2: MGHRA, YSYEKL. V lost 3 bases and J lost 6; bases outside the gene matches: 7. The CDR3 contains 15 residues. CDR3 loop: CASSQGQGVVREQYF. CDR3 nucleotides: TGCGCCAGCAGCCAGGGACAGGGGGTGGTACGCGAGCAGTACTTC.

This clonotype has only a few counts. The chain couples TRBV7-9 to TRBJ1-5; tentatively, D is TRBD1 (6 bases). The CDR3 sequence is 15 residues long. The germline gives CDR1 SEHNR, CDR2 FQNEAQ (reference sequence). V lost 4 bases to trimming and J lost 5 bases, with 15 bases between them. CDR3 loop: CASSSGVGGDQPQHF. In DNA, the CDR3 is TGTGCCAGCAGCTCAGGGGTTGGAGGGGATCAGCCCCAGCATTTT.

The CDR3 coding sequence is TGTGCCACCCGACAGGGCAAGCTGTTTTTT. This encodes CATRQGKLFF. The J gene is TRBJ2-2, the V gene TRBV25-1, with 7 bases lining up with TRBD1. The V gene's germline CDR1 is MGHDK and CDR2 SYGVNS. CDR3 size: 10 residues. V shed 10 bases, J shed 12 bases, and the junction held 5 bases outside the gene matches.

The chain couples TRBV3-1 to TRBJ2-3; D remains unclear. The CDR3 is made up of 14 amino acids. V shed 5 bases and J shed 2 bases, with 11 bases lying between them. Germline-derived CDR1 and CDR2 are LGHDT and YNNKEL (reference sequence). CDR3 coding DNA: TGTGCCAGCAGCGACGGCTTATTCACAGATACGCAGTATTTT. Encoded protein: CASSDGLFTDTQYF.

The sample holds many counts of this clonotype. The V call is TRBV21-1, the J call TRBJ1-1. TRBV21-1 is described as a pseudogene. The CDR3 contains 16 residues. CDR3: CASNNRKGGEDTEAFF. The CDR3 DNA is TGTGCCAGCAACAACCGGAAAGGAGGGGAGGACACTGAAGCTTTCTTT.

The J gene is TRBJ1-1, the V gene TRBV19; weak D call: TRBD1 (5 bases). The CDR3 runs to 13 residues. Trimming cost V 6 bases and J 5 bases, with 13 bases left between them. Germline V lookup: CDR1 LNHDA, CDR2 SQIVND (reference sequence). The CDR3 DNA follows: TGTGCCAGTAGGCCGCAGGGAGAGACTGAAGCTTTCTTT. This translates into CASRPQGETEAFF.